This T cell receptor beta chain originates from a study of T cell repertoires in cytomegalovirus infection (dated by TCRdb to the late 2010s). Background for the entire study: Recently identified HLA-C-restricted CMV epitopes, whose presentation resists viral immunomodulation, were targeted by peptide stimulations together with well-studied HLA-B-restricted epitopes. Donor HLA type was relevant to the analysis, as public TCR beta signatures indicated carriage of CMV infection together with the matching HLA type.

Sequencing was performed on an Illumina HiSeq 1500. TCRdb handled the public reads itself, with Q25 trimming in fastp and clone calling in MiXCR, and kept productive beta chains. Every distinct CDR3 protein forms one entry, paired with its most common genes and DNA. This sample has roughly 990,000 distinct CDR3 sequences in its table, and around a third of those were observed once. In total, the top ten clones hold around 15% of the sample. Explained via the paper, the treatment or condition label denotes: in vitro stimulation with specific CMV peptide epitopes to enrich CMV-specific T cells. Points the paper makes about the study in general: Carriers of CMV infection plus the relevant HLA type were discriminated by the cumulative frequency of public TCR beta family members in the study cohort and in an independent roughly 340-donor cohort. The ex vivo response was dominated by HLA-C-restricted CMV-specific TCR beta clonotypes, which also provided the single most frequent clonotype in two of eight donors.

Details on this clonotype: This receptor's antigen is unknown. Qualities for individual bases were not recorded, and no much larger clone is one base off.

Measured from the cysteine to the phenylalanine, the CDR3 is 13 residues long. Here the CDR3 DNA is all that survives: 39 bases in frame from base 1. The germline V gene (reference sequence) gives CDR1 as LNHDA and CDR2 as SQIVND. Deletion took 7 bases off V and 1 base off J, with a span of 10 bases between the germline ends. Sequenced here: cultured CD8+ T cells from PBMCs, sampled from culture after CMV antigen stimulation. The TCR originated in a human donor in good health (CMV status not recorded). Some clones in this sample may be carry-over from other donors' samples. Recombination connected TRBV19 to TRBJ1-1; the D gene is perhaps TRBD1, from 5 matching bases. The DNA sequence is given as TGTGCCAGTATAGCAGGGAGGAACACTGAAGCTTTCTTT. Its amino acids are CASIAGRNTEAFF.